The present T cell receptor beta chain was sequenced within a study of cytomegalovirus exposure and HLA in healthy donors. Primers included in the PCR were 60 Vbeta and 13 Jbeta primers. Sequencing used immunoSEQ multiplex PCR; TCRdb keeps in-frame clones, though not all of them. The sample carries 70,000 to 100,000 clones, 80% recorded once. What was sequenced was PBMCs. The source of this sequence is a man younger than 30 in good health and CMV-seronegative.

Here the CDR3 reads CASSLTASSYNEQFF. The CDR3 region has the DNA TGTGCCAGCAGCTTAACAGCGAGCTCCTACAATGAGCAGTTCTTC. The rearrangement joins TRBV7-3 to TRBJ2-1; the D is unclear. Germline V gives CDR1 SGHTA, CDR2 FQGTGA. The V end was cut by 0 bases, the J end by 0 bases, with 6 bases between. This CDR3 spans 15 amino acids.